The sequence of this TCR beta chain was determined in a study of T cells in Graves' hyperthyroidism and ophthalmopathy. Study observations and caveats: A 13 V-J model separated ophthalmopathy from stable hyperthyroidism.

The CDR3 extends over 16 amino acids. Trimming shortened V by 0 bases and J by 5 bases, and 14 bases separated the two germline ends. The germline V gene has CDR1 MNHEY and CDR2 SMNVEV (reference sequence). Blood was drawn at first hyperthyroidism diagnosis, before any ophthalmopathy symptoms. With respect to this clonotype: As yet, its antigen is unknown.

Using RNA transcripts as the source, TCR beta CDR3 regions were amplified. HTBI primers were used for first-round RT-PCR of the TCR CDR3. TCRdb processed the multiplex PCR reads anew with MiXCR; each CDR3 protein has one entry. The sample gives around 340,000 distinct CDR3 sequences, 15% to 20% of which show up once; around a third is in the top ten. V usage is TRBV27 and J usage is TRBJ2-4; D is tentatively TRBD1 or TRBD2 (5 bases each). Input material: blood. The clonotype was recovered from a woman aged 30 to 39 with Graves' hyperthyroidism that later progressed to Graves' ophthalmopathy. The CDR3 DNA is TGTGCCAGCAGTTTATCGGGGGAGATTTTACAAAACATTCAGTACTTC. It encodes CASSLSGEILQNIQYF.